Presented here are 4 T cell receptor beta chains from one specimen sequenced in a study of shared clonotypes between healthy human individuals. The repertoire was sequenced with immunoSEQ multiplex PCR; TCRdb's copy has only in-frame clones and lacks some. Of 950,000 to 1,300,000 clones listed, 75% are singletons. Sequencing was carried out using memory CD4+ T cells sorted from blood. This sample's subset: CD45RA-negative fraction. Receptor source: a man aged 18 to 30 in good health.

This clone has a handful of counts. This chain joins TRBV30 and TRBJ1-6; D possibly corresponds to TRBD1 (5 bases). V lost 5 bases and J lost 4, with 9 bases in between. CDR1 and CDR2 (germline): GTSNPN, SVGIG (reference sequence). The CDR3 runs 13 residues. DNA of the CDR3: TGTGCCTGGGGGGCCCAGTATAATTCACCCCTCCACTTT. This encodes CAWGAQYNSPLHF.

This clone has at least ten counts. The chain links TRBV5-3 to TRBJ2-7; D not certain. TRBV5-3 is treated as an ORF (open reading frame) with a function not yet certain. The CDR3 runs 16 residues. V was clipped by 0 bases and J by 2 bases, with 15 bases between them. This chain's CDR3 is CARSLAQRLTPYEQYF. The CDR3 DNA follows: TGTGCCAGAAGCTTGGCCCAACGTCTAACTCCCTACGAGCAGTACTTC.

This chain's CDR3 is CASRSSGFQETQYF. The CDR3, as DNA: TGTGCCAGCAGATCTAGCGGGTTCCAAGAGACCCAGTACTTC. The chain employs TRBV2 and TRBJ2-5; 8 bases line up with TRBD2. This CDR3 is 14 amino acids long. The ends lost 6 bases at V and 1 base at J; junction bases unmatched: 4. CDR1 SNHLY and CDR2 FYNNEI come from the germline V gene. The full variable domain, completed using reference TRBV2 and TRBJ2-5, is EPEVTQTPSHQVTQMGQEVILRCVPISNHLYFYWYRQILGQKVEFLVSFYNNEISEKSEIFDDQFSVERPDGSNFTLKIRSTKLEDSAMYFCASRSSGFQETQYFGPGTRLLVL.

CDR3 bases: TGTGCCAGCAGCTTGACAGGGGGAAGCTACGAGCAGTACTTC. Protein product: CASSLTGGSYEQYF. The chain carries TRBV7-6 and TRBJ2-7, with TRBD1 identical over 9 bases. This CDR3 has 14 amino acids. V trimming: 3 bases; J trimming: 3 bases; junction bases outside the gene matches: 3. Per the germline V gene, CDR1 is SGHVS and CDR2 is FNYEAQ.